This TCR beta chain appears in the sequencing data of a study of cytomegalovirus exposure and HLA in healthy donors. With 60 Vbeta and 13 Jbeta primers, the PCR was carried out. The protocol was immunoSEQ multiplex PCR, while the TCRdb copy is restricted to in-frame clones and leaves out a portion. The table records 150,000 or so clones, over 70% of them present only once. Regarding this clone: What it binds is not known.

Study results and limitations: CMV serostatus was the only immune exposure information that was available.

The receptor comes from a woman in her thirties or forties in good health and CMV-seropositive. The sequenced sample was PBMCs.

The CDR3 region is CASSLQRGGYEQYF. The CDR3 bases are TGTGCCAGCAGTTTACAGCGGGGGGGCTACGAGCAGTACTTC. The rearrangement links TRBV27 to TRBJ2-5, with 10 bases aligning to TRBD2. TRBJ2-7 matches the DNA end more closely, so the J call is doubtful. The CDR3 is made up of 14 amino acids. The germline gives CDR1 MNHEY, CDR2 SMNVEV (reference sequence).